This TCR beta chain was documented in a study of cytomegalovirus exposure and HLA in healthy donors. Study context: Previous work identified roughly 120 million unique TCR beta sequences from about 179 million T cells.

Study-wide findings and caveats: It emerged from a later analysis that several of the most significant clusters appeared to be linked to common viral pathogens.

The CDR3 consists of 14 residues. Germline loops: CDR1 SQVTM, CDR2 ANQGSEA. With V trimmed by 6 bases and J by 0 bases, 5 bases remained unmatched. To note about this clone: No antigen is known for it.

Researchers ran the PCR with 60 Vbeta and 13 Jbeta primers. Libraries were prepared by immunoSEQ multiplex PCR; TCRdb keeps only in-frame clonotypes and omits some of them. The table shows about 190,000 clones, with roughly 80% occurring only once. Sequenced material: PBMCs. The chain uses TRBV29-1 and TRBJ1-3, with 7 bases aligning to TRBD1. This clonotype was obtained from a young woman in good health and CMV-seronegative. CDR3 region: CSVGDSLSGNTIYF. Written as DNA, the CDR3 is TGCAGCGTCGGGGACAGCCTCTCTGGAAACACCATATATTTT.